These 14 T cell receptor beta chains were sequenced from one sample in a study of blood T cell repertoires in COVID-19. Sequencing was performed with immunoSEQ multiplex PCR; in TCRdb, only in-frame clones are kept and a portion is missing. Of 200,000 to 300,000 clones listed, around 86% are singletons. The specimen sequenced was peripheral blood. These receptors all stem from a man between 35 and 55 years old who had recovered from COVID-19.

The chain employs TRBV7-9 and TRBJ1-1; D is possibly TRBD1 (5 bases). Trimming took off 1 base at V and 0 bases at J, with 18 bases between the two ends. The germline gives CDR1 SEHNR, CDR2 FQNEAQ (reference sequence). This CDR3 has 18 residues. The CDR3 protein is CASSLGRAGIKMNTEAFF. The CDR3 DNA is TGTGCCAGCAGCTTAGGAAGGGCAGGGATTAAGATGAACACTGAAGCTTTCTTT. The variable domain in full, completed from reference TRBV7-9 and TRBJ1-1, reads DTGVSQNPRHKITKRGQNVTFRCDPISEHNRLYWYRQTLGQGPEFLTYFQNEAQLEKSRLLSDRFSAERPKGSFSTLEIQRTEQGDSAMYLCASSLGRAGIKMNTEAFFGQGTRLTVV.

V is TRBV7-9 and J is TRBJ2-3; D is perhaps TRBD1 (6 bases). This CDR3 is 17 amino acids long. V dropped 5 bases and J dropped 1 base, with 19 bases sitting between them. Germline CDR1 and CDR2: SEHNR and FQNEAQ (reference sequence). The CDR3: CASSLRGFHLGTDTQYF. DNA of the CDR3: TGTGCCAGCAGCCTCAGGGGTTTTCATCTAGGCACAGATACGCAGTATTTT.

This clone appeared a single time. The genes are TRBV3-1 (or the pseudogene TRBV3-2) and TRBJ2-7, with D unresolved. V was pared by 3 bases and J by 3 bases, with 9 bases between. The CDR3 contains 13 residues. Per the germline V gene, CDR1 is LGHDT and CDR2 is YNNKEL (reference sequence). CDR3 residues: CASSHTPSYEQYF. CDR3 sequence (DNA): TGTGCCAGCAGCCACACCCCCAGCTACGAGCAGTACTTC.

This clone appeared a few times. The V gene is TRBV13, the J gene TRBJ1-6; TRBD1 aligns across 11 bases. This CDR3 has 15 amino acids. Germline lookup yields CDR1 PRHDT and CDR2 FYEKMQ (reference sequence). J was trimmed by 6 bases and V by 6 bases; bases with no gene match: 4. The CDR3, as DNA: TGTGCCAGCAGTGTGGACAGGGGGCCTAATTCACCCCTCCACTTT. Amino acid sequence: CASSVDRGPNSPLHF. Supplemented by reference TRBV13 and TRBJ1-6, the full variable domain reads AAGVIQSPRHLIKEKRETATLKCYPIPRHDTVYWYQQGPGQDPQFLISFYEKMQSDKGSIPDRFSAQQFSDYHSELNMSSLELGDSALYFCASSVDRGPNSPLHFGNGTRLTVT.

The chain recombines TRBV7-9 with TRBJ2-7; a weak D match, TRBD2 (5 bases). Trimming took 6 bases from V and 2 from J, leaving 14 bases between them. CDR1 SEHNR and CDR2 FQNEAQ come from the germline V gene (reference sequence). The CDR3 runs 14 residues. CDR3 DNA sequence: TGTGCCAGCAGGTCCGGGGATTCAACCTACGAGCAGTACTTC. Its translation is CASRSGDSTYEQYF.

This sequence joins TRBV4-3 and TRBJ2-3; TRBD2 matches 9 bases. This CDR3 spans 18 amino acids. CDR1 and CDR2 (germline): LGHNA, YSLEER. V shed 1 base, J shed 2 bases, and the junction held 10 bases outside the gene matches. DNA for the CDR3: TGCGCCAGCAGCCAAGCCTTCTTTAGCGGGAGTGCCACAGATACGCAGTATTTT. Translating it yields CASSQAFFSGSATDTQYF.

V and J are TRBV2 and TRBJ2-3, with D perhaps matching TRBD2 (6 bases). From germline, CDR1 is SNHLY and CDR2 FYNNEI. Deletions cut 6 bases from V and 3 bases from J, with 13 bases between. The CDR3 totals 14 residues. CDR3 nucleotide sequence: TGTGCCAGCAGAGGAGGGGTAGGGACAGATACGCAGTATTTT. Encoded protein: CASRGGVGTDTQYF.

The chain has TRBV12-3 or TRBV12-4 and TRBJ2-5, with 8 bases fitting TRBD1. The CDR3 loop spans 13 amino acids. Unmatched junction bases numbered 9, after V lost 10 bases and J lost 5 bases. The CDR3 nucleotides are TGTGCCACCAACAGGGGGGTTAGGGAGACCCAGTACTTC. Protein sequence: CATNRGVRETQYF.

This chain connects TRBV5-1 to TRBJ2-1; weak D call: TRBD2 (5 bases). Germline CDR1 reads SGHRS; CDR2 reads YFSETQ. This CDR3 spans 15 amino acids. V was clipped by 0 bases and J by 0 bases, with 7 bases between them. The DNA for the CDR3 is TGCGCCAGCAGCTTGGGGACTTTCTCCTACAATGAGCAGTTCTTC. This codes for CASSLGTFSYNEQFF.

The chain joins TRBV12-5 to TRBJ1-6; D is uncertain. This CDR3 has 15 residues. The V end was cut by 6 bases, the J end by 6 bases, with 15 bases between. Germline V lookup: CDR1 LGHNT, CDR2 FRNRAP. In nucleotides, the CDR3 is TGTGCTAGTGGCCGCGGTGGGTCCCGTAATTCACCCCTCCACTTT. Protein: CASGRGGSRNSPLHF.

This chain links TRBV5-4 with TRBJ2-7; TRBD1 aligns across 9 bases. The CDR3 loop spans 17 amino acids. V gave up 4 bases and J gave up 0 bases; unmatched junction bases: 11. Germline CDR1 reads SGHNT; CDR2 reads YYREEE (reference sequence). CDR3 sequence reads: CASSPSGTGFNSYEQYF. The CDR3 coding sequence is TGTGCCAGCAGCCCCTCTGGGACAGGGTTCAACTCCTACGAGCAGTACTTC.

The V call is TRBV18, the J call TRBJ1-3; D may be TRBD1 (6 bases). The V end was cut by 2 bases, the J end by 0 bases, with 11 bases between. This CDR3 is built from 16 residues. Germline assignment: CDR1 KGHSH and CDR2 LQKENI. The CDR3 reads CASSPRDMISGNTIYF. The CDR3 region has the DNA TGTGCCAGCTCACCAAGGGACATGATCTCTGGAAACACCATATATTTT.

This clone was observed once. This rearrangement joins TRBV7-9 to TRBJ2-5, with D possibly being TRBD2 (6 bases). V was pared by 2 bases and J by 2 bases, with 9 bases between. The germline gives CDR1 SEHNR, CDR2 FQNEAQ (reference sequence). The CDR3 sequence is 14 residues long. CDR3 region: CASSLSGVQETQYF. Written as DNA, the CDR3 is TGTGCCAGCAGCTTATCGGGGGTTCAAGAGACCCAGTACTTC.

The count of this clone is one. The chain uses TRBV6-2 or TRBV6-3 and TRBJ2-3; TRBD2 matches 7 bases. The germline V gene has CDR1 MNHEY and CDR2 SVGEGT. This CDR3 contains 18 residues. V trimming: 2 bases; J trimming: 2 bases; junction bases outside the gene matches: 13. CDR3 residues: CASSYPYGRAGNTDTQYF. CDR3 sequence (DNA): TGTGCCAGCAGTTACCCCTACGGGAGAGCGGGGAACACAGATACGCAGTATTTT.